This TCR beta chain was captured in a study of blood T cell repertoires in COVID-19. The assay was immunoSEQ multiplex PCR, and TCRdb's table has in-frame clones only and misses some. The sample holds a few hundred thousand clones, approximately 88% seen once. CDR1 MRHNA and CDR2 SNTAGT come from the germline V gene. V lost 0 bases and J lost 5; bases outside the gene matches: 5. This CDR3 spans 16 amino acids. The specimen sequenced was PBMCs or T cells enriched from blood (not recorded which). The genes are TRBV6-4 and TRBJ2-7, with TRBD2 matching 12 bases. The clonotype comes from a woman aged 40 to 50 with acute COVID-19. CDR3 sequence reads: CASSDSEGLAGHEQYF. The CDR3, as DNA: TGTGCCAGCAGTGACTCCGAGGGACTAGCGGGCCACGAGCAGTACTTC.